These T cell receptor beta chains were read from a single sample in a study of blood T cell repertoires in COVID-19. Only in-frame clones appear in the TCRdb table, and some are missing; sequencing was by immunoSEQ multiplex PCR. The repertoire holds 95,000 to 110,000 clones, roughly four fifths seen once, with roughly 5% in the top ten. Sample: peripheral blood. These receptors originate from a man in his fifties or sixties with acute or convalescent COVID-19. Both conserved end residues are part of each CDR3. A D gene is named only where the DNA matches it firmly. A row's size may be missing; if present it is once, few, many or a size class.

11	-	TRBV18	TRBJ2-7	-	CASSSAYEQYF	TGTGCCAGCTCATCAGCCTACGAGCAGTACTTC
15	TRBD1	TRBV7-2	TRBJ1-6	-	CASSISGAGGSPLHF	TGTGCCAGCAGCATCTCTGGGGCAGGGGGATCACCCCTCCACTTT
13	-	TRBV2	TRBJ1-5	-	CATSGAMGQPQHF	TGTGCCACCTCAGGGGCGATGGGTCAGCCCCAGCATTTT
14	TRBD1	TRBV11-3	TRBJ1-1	-	CASSLDQGGTEAFF	TGTGCCAGCAGCTTAGATCAGGGGGGCACTGAAGCTTTCTTT
15	-	TRBV7-9	TRBJ1-5	few	CASSLTGSSNQPQHF	TGTGCCAGCAGCCTAACGGGATCTAGCAATCAGCCCCAGCATTTT
15	TRBD1	TRBV5-1	TRBJ1-2	-	CASSLALDRVDGYTF	TGCGCCAGCAGCTTGGCCTTAGACAGGGTTGATGGCTACACCTTC
15	-	TRBV11-3	TRBJ1-3	few	CASSPRADSGNTIYF	TGTGCCAGCAGCCCCAGGGCAGACAGCGGAAACACCATATATTTT
14	TRBD2	TRBV24-1	TRBJ2-1	-	CATSLAGGNNEQFF	TGTGCCACCAGCCTAGCGGGAGGCAACAATGAGCAGTTCTTC
15	-	TRBV5-8	TRBJ2-2	-	CASSLNFANTGELFF	TGTGCCAGCAGCTTGAACTTCGCGAACACCGGGGAGCTGTTTTTT
13	-	TRBV3-1/TRBV3-2	TRBJ2-7	-	CASSQQGGDEQYF	TGTGCCAGCAGCCAACAGGGCGGTGACGAGCAGTACTTC
15	TRBD2	TRBV5-4	TRBJ2-7	-	CASSSLAAGLYEQYF	TGTGCCAGCAGCTCCCTAGCGGCCGGACTCTACGAGCAGTACTTC
17	-	TRBV7-9	TRBJ1-6	-	CASSLATSKFLNSPLHF	TGTGCCAGCAGCTTAGCTACCTCCAAGTTTCTAAATTCACCCCTCCACTTT
13	-	TRBV10-2	TRBJ1-2	-	CASSLQYNYGYTF	TGCGCCAGCAGCCTTCAGTATAACTATGGCTACACCTTC
14	-	TRBV5-5	TRBJ1-1	-	CASSLWGVGTEAFF	TGTGCCAGCAGCTTATGGGGGGTTGGAACTGAAGCTTTCTTT